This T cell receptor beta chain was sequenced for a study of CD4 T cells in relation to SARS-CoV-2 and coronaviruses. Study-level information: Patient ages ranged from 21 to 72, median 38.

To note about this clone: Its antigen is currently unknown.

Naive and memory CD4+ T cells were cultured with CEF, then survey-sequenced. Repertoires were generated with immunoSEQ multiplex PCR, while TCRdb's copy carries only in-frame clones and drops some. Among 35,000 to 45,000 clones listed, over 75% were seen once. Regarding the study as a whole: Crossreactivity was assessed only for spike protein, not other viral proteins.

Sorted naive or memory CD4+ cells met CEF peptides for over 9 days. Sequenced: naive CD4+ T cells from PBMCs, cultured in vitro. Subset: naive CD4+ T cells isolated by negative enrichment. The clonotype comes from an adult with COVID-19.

CDR3 residues: CASSITSGSTDTQYF. The DNA for the CDR3 is TGCGCCAGCAGCATTACTAGCGGGAGCACAGATACGCAGTATTTT. The rearrangement joins TRBV5-1 to TRBJ2-3, with TRBD2 identical over 9 bases. The CDR3 loop spans 15 amino acids. Germline values: CDR1 SGHRS, CDR2 YFSETQ. J lost 0 bases, V lost 4 bases, and 3 bases had no gene match.